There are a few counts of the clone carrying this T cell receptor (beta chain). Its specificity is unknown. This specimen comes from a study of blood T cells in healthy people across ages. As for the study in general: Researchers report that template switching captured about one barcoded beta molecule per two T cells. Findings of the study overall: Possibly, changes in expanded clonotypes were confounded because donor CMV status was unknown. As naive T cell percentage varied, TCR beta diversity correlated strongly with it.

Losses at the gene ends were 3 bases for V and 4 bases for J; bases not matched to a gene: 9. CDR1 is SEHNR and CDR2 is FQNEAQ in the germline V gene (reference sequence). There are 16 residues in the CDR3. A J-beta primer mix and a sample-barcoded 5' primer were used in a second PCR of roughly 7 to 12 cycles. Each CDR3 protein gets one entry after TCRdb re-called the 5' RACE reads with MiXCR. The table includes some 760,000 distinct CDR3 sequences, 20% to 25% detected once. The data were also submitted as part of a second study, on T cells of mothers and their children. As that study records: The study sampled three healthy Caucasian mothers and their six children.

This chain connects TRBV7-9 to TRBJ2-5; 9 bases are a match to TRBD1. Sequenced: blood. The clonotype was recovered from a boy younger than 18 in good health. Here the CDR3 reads CASSFGQTGGVETQYF. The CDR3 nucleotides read TGTGCCAGCAGCTTTGGCCAGACAGGGGGTGTAGAGACCCAGTACTTC.